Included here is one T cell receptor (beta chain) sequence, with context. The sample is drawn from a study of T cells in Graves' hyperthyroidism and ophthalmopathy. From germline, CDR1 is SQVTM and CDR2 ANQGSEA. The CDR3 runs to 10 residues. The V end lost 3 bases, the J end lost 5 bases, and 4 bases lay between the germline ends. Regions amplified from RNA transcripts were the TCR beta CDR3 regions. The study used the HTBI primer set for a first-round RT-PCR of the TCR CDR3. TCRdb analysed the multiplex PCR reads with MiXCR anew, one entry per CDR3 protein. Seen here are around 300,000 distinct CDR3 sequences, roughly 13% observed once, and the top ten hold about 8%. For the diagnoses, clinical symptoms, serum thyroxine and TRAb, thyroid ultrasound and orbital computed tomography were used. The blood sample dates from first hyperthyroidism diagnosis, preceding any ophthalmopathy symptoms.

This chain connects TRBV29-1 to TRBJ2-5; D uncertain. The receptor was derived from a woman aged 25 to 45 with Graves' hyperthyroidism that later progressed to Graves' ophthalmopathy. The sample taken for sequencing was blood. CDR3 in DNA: TGCAGCGTTGAGGCGGAGACCCAGTACTTC. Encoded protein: CSVEAETQYF.